This T cell receptor (beta chain) emerged from a study of neurological immune-mediated disorders. Regarding this clonotype: Antigen specificity is unknown.

Using its own MiXCR run on the 5' RACE reads, TCRdb lists one record per CDR3 protein. The repertoire consists of roughly 50,000 distinct CDR3 sequences, with about 23% occurring once and the leading ten covering roughly 25%. Study findings and constraints: The absence of shared CDR3 amino acid sequences among expanded clones across subjects suggests private repertoires in all groups.

The CDR3 contains 15 residues. The germline V gene encodes CDR1 DFQATT and CDR2 SNEGSKA (reference sequence). With 1 base clipped from V and 1 base from J, the junction kept 4 bases outside the gene matches. The V and J genes are TRBV20-1 and TRBJ1-5; TRBD1 matches 7 bases. This receptor was obtained from a woman in her 70s in good health. Material for sequencing was PBMCs. The CDR3 nucleotides are TGCAGTGCTAGAGGGTCAGGGGGGAGCAATCAGCCCCAGCATTTT. Amino acids: CSARGSGGSNQPQHF.